A selection of T cell receptor beta chains follows, all from one sample in a study of PD-1 blockade in classical Hodgkin lymphoma. Here immunoSEQ multiplex PCR was the method, and the copy in TCRdb shows in-frame clones only, minus some. The table lists approximately 19,000 clones, more than 75% of them singletons. This specimen was peripheral blood mononuclear cells (PBMCs), taken before the fourth cycle of nivolumab. The receptors come from a human donor with classical Hodgkin lymphoma. The CDR3 runs from the conserved cysteine through the conserved F or W. Each record gives: D gene, J gene, V gene, clone size, CDR3 DNA, CDR3 protein. The D gene is left open where the match is weak. Size tells how often a clone was seen (once, few, many) or the class of an expanded clone, and some rows leave it out.

d_gene: .; j_gene: TRBJ2-2; v_gene: TRBV7-8; abundance: .; CDR3nt: TGTGCCAGCACCCGAAATGCCGTCACGTCCGGGGAGCTGTTTTTT; CDR3aa: CASTRNAVTSGELFF
d_gene: TRBD1; j_gene: TRBJ2-3; v_gene: TRBV5-4; abundance: .; CDR3nt: TGTGCCAGCAGCCCCCCGGGACAGGGGTTGGATACGCAGTATTTT; CDR3aa: CASSPPGQGLDTQYF
d_gene: .; j_gene: TRBJ2-1; v_gene: TRBV27; abundance: few; CDR3nt: TGTGCCAGCGTCCCGGGACTGGTCGAGGGATCTTACAATGAGCAGTTCTTC; CDR3aa: CASVPGLVEGSYNEQFF
d_gene: .; j_gene: TRBJ2-1; v_gene: TRBV2; abundance: .; CDR3nt: TGTGCCAGCAGCCTCAGGGGCGACAATGAGCAGTTCTTC; CDR3aa: CASSLRGDNEQFF
d_gene: TRBD1; j_gene: TRBJ2-1; v_gene: TRBV19; abundance: .; CDR3nt: TGTGCCAGTAGTATCCTCGACAGGGGCTACAATGAGCAGTTCTTC; CDR3aa: CASSILDRGYNEQFF
d_gene: .; j_gene: TRBJ1-4; v_gene: TRBV6-5; abundance: .; CDR3nt: TGTGCCAGCAGTTACTCGGGTGCAACTAATGAAAAACTGTTTTTT; CDR3aa: CASSYSGATNEKLFF
d_gene: .; j_gene: TRBJ1-3; v_gene: TRBV9; abundance: .; CDR3nt: TGTGCCAGCAGCGCCCTGGCAGGGCTGATGGGAAACACCATATATTTT; CDR3aa: CASSALAGLMGNTIYF
d_gene: .; j_gene: TRBJ2-1; v_gene: TRBV7-9; abundance: .; CDR3nt: TGTGCCAGCAGCTTATCGAGGGGGGAGCAGTTCTTC; CDR3aa: CASSLSRGEQFF
d_gene: .; j_gene: TRBJ1-1; v_gene: TRBV10-1; abundance: .; CDR3nt: TGCGCCAGCAGTGAGAACCCTGCAGGGTTAGGGGGCACTGAAGCTTTCTTT; CDR3aa: CASSENPAGLGGTEAFF
d_gene: .; j_gene: TRBJ2-4; v_gene: TRBV14; abundance: once; CDR3nt: TGTGCCAGCAGCCAAGCCCACGGGAACATTCAGTACTTC; CDR3aa: CASSQAHGNIQYF
d_gene: .; j_gene: TRBJ2-7; v_gene: TRBV19; abundance: .; CDR3nt: TGTGCCAGTAGTATAGTAGGGGGAGAGCAGTACTTC; CDR3aa: CASSIVGGEQYF
d_gene: .; j_gene: TRBJ1-1; v_gene: TRBV7-8; abundance: .; CDR3nt: TGTGCCAGCAGCTTAGGGATAGGTCCCACTGAAGCTTTCTTT; CDR3aa: CASSLGIGPTEAFF
d_gene: TRBD1; j_gene: TRBJ1-5; v_gene: TRBV27; abundance: .; CDR3nt: TGTGCCAGCAGTTTATCAGGGACAGCGGGGAGCAATCAGCCCCAGCATTTT; CDR3aa: CASSLSGTAGSNQPQHF
d_gene: .; j_gene: TRBJ2-1; v_gene: TRBV5-4; abundance: .; CDR3nt: TGTGCCAGCAGCTTGTCCGCCCTAGTCGATGAGCAGTTCTTC; CDR3aa: CASSLSALVDEQFF
d_gene: .; j_gene: TRBJ1-2; v_gene: TRBV28; abundance: .; CDR3nt: TGTGCCAGCAGGGCGGCAGTCAACTATGGCTACACCTTC; CDR3aa: CASRAAVNYGYTF
d_gene: TRBD2; j_gene: TRBJ2-7; v_gene: TRBV28; abundance: .; CDR3nt: TGTGCCAGCAGAAGCCCTAGCGGGAACTCCTACGAGCAGTACTTC; CDR3aa: CASRSPSGNSYEQYF
d_gene: TRBD1; j_gene: TRBJ2-5; v_gene: TRBV27; abundance: few; CDR3nt: TGTGCCAGCAGTCCCTCGACAGGGGTGGGGACCCAGTACTTC; CDR3aa: CASSPSTGVGTQYF
d_gene: .; j_gene: TRBJ2-7; v_gene: TRBV6-1; abundance: once; CDR3nt: TGTGCCAGCAGTGAATTGGGCGGACTCTACGAGCAGTACTTC; CDR3aa: CASSELGGLYEQYF
d_gene: .; j_gene: TRBJ2-3; v_gene: TRBV5-4; abundance: .; CDR3nt: TGTGCCAGCAGCGAAAGCACAGATACGCAGTATTTT; CDR3aa: CASSESTDTQYF
d_gene: .; j_gene: TRBJ1-5; v_gene: TRBV19; abundance: large; CDR3nt: TGTGCCAGTAGGTCAAGCAATCAGCCCCAGCATTTT; CDR3aa: CASRSSNQPQHF
d_gene: .; j_gene: TRBJ1-4; v_gene: TRBV18; abundance: .; CDR3nt: TGTGCCAGCTCACCGGGGGCTGGTGAAAAACTGTTTTTT; CDR3aa: CASSPGAGEKLFF
d_gene: .; j_gene: TRBJ2-5; v_gene: TRBV6-6; abundance: .; CDR3nt: TGTGCCAGCAAGAGGGGGGAAGAGACCCAGTACTTC; CDR3aa: CASKRGEETQYF
d_gene: .; j_gene: TRBJ1-3; v_gene: TRBV30; abundance: .; CDR3nt: TGTGCCTGGAGTACGACTGGAAACACCATATATTTT; CDR3aa: CAWSTTGNTIYF
d_gene: .; j_gene: TRBJ2-2; v_gene: TRBV5-4; abundance: once; CDR3nt: TGTGCCAGCAGCTTGGCCGGGGCCCCCGGGGAGCTGTTTTTT; CDR3aa: CASSLAGAPGELFF
d_gene: .; j_gene: TRBJ1-3; v_gene: TRBV2; abundance: .; CDR3nt: TGTGCCAGCAGTGGGACAGCCTCTGGAAACACCATATATTTT; CDR3aa: CASSGTASGNTIYF
d_gene: .; j_gene: TRBJ2-1; v_gene: TRBV29-1; abundance: few; CDR3nt: TGCAGCCACAACGGCGGGGCGGGGAATGAGCAGTTCTTC; CDR3aa: CSHNGGAGNEQFF
d_gene: .; j_gene: TRBJ2-1; v_gene: TRBV28; abundance: .; CDR3nt: TGTGCCAGCAGGAACAATGAGCAGTTCTTC; CDR3aa: CASRNNEQFF
d_gene: .; j_gene: TRBJ1-5; v_gene: TRBV19; abundance: .; CDR3nt: TGTGCCAGTAGTATAGGGGATAGGAGGAGCAATCAGCCCCAGCATTTT; CDR3aa: CASSIGDRRSNQPQHF
d_gene: TRBD1; j_gene: TRBJ2-7; v_gene: TRBV9; abundance: .; CDR3nt: TGTGCCAGCAGCCCGGGACAGGGCTACGAGCAGTACTTC; CDR3aa: CASSPGQGYEQYF
d_gene: .; j_gene: TRBJ1-5; v_gene: TRBV15; abundance: .; CDR3nt: TGTGCCACCAGCAGAGAGGTGAAAAATCAGCCCCAGCATTTT; CDR3aa: CATSREVKNQPQHF
d_gene: .; j_gene: TRBJ2-7; v_gene: TRBV18; abundance: .; CDR3nt: TGTGCCAGCTCACCGGAGGCGACAGCCTACTACGAGCAGTACTTC; CDR3aa: CASSPEATAYYEQYF
d_gene: TRBD1; j_gene: TRBJ2-1; v_gene: TRBV14; abundance: .; CDR3nt: TGTGCCAGCAGCCGAACCGGACAGGCGGGCTGGGGTGAGCAGTTCTTC; CDR3aa: CASSRTGQAGWGEQFF
d_gene: .; j_gene: TRBJ2-1; v_gene: TRBV7-6; abundance: .; CDR3nt: TGTGCCAGCAGCTTAGCCCCCTACAATGAGCAGTTCTTC; CDR3aa: CASSLAPYNEQFF
d_gene: .; j_gene: TRBJ1-3; v_gene: TRBV19; abundance: .; CDR3nt: TGTGCTTCGGGTTCACCTGGAAACACCATATATTTT; CDR3aa: CASGSPGNTIYF
d_gene: .; j_gene: TRBJ2-3; v_gene: TRBV2; abundance: few; CDR3nt: TGTGCCAGCAGGGGGTCTAGAACAGATACGCAGTATTTT; CDR3aa: CASRGSRTDTQYF
d_gene: .; j_gene: TRBJ1-1; v_gene: TRBV7-2; abundance: .; CDR3nt: TGTGCCAGCAGCTCTCGCACAGGCACTGAAGCTTTCTTT; CDR3aa: CASSSRTGTEAFF
d_gene: .; j_gene: TRBJ2-5; v_gene: TRBV6-1; abundance: few; CDR3nt: TGTGCCAGCACTTCGGGAACAGGGTACCAAGAGACCCAGTACTTC; CDR3aa: CASTSGTGYQETQYF
d_gene: .; j_gene: TRBJ1-1; v_gene: TRBV29-1; abundance: few; CDR3nt: TGCAGCGTCATGAACACTGAAGCTTTCTTT; CDR3aa: CSVMNTEAFF
d_gene: TRBD1; j_gene: TRBJ2-6; v_gene: TRBV19; abundance: .; CDR3nt: TGTGCCAGTAGTTGGGGACAGGGACCATTCTCTGGGGCCAACGTCCTGACTTTC; CDR3aa: CASSWGQGPFSGANVLTF
d_gene: .; j_gene: TRBJ2-2; v_gene: TRBV2; abundance: .; CDR3nt: TGTGCCAGCCGGTCCGGGGAGCTGTTTTTT; CDR3aa: CASRSGELFF
d_gene: TRBD1; j_gene: TRBJ2-6; v_gene: TRBV29-1; abundance: .; CDR3nt: TGCAGCGTTGCGCACAGGGGGGTGTCTGGGGCCAACGTCCTGACTTTC; CDR3aa: CSVAHRGVSGANVLTF
d_gene: TRBD2; j_gene: TRBJ2-2; v_gene: TRBV19; abundance: .; CDR3nt: TGTGCCAGTAGTATAGACGGGGGGGCCGGGGAGCTGTTTTTT; CDR3aa: CASSIDGGAGELFF
d_gene: .; j_gene: TRBJ1-5; v_gene: TRBV2; abundance: .; CDR3nt: TGTGCCAGCAGTGGTGGACAGTCCACCCCCAATCAGCCCCAGCATTTT; CDR3aa: CASSGGQSTPNQPQHF
d_gene: .; j_gene: TRBJ1-3; v_gene: TRBV5-4; abundance: .; CDR3nt: TGTGCCAGCAGCCCCCTAGGGAGTGGAAACACCATATATTTT; CDR3aa: CASSPLGSGNTIYF
d_gene: .; j_gene: TRBJ1-1; v_gene: TRBV6-6; abundance: once; CDR3nt: TGTGCCAGCAGTGACGTTATGGGCACTGAAGCTTTCTTT; CDR3aa: CASSDVMGTEAFF
d_gene: TRBD1; j_gene: TRBJ1-5; v_gene: TRBV28; abundance: .; CDR3nt: TGTGCCAGCAGTTTGCACAGGGGAGTACCCAATCAGCCCCAGCATTTT; CDR3aa: CASSLHRGVPNQPQHF
d_gene: .; j_gene: TRBJ1-1; v_gene: TRBV19; abundance: .; CDR3nt: TGTGCCACCAAGTCCAGGTTGAACACTGAAGCTTTCTTT; CDR3aa: CATKSRLNTEAFF
d_gene: TRBD2; j_gene: TRBJ2-7; v_gene: TRBV5-1; abundance: .; CDR3nt: TGCGCCAGCAGCGTAGCGGGAGGGGGGACCTACGAGCAGTACTTC; CDR3aa: CASSVAGGGTYEQYF
d_gene: .; j_gene: TRBJ1-3; v_gene: TRBV7-2; abundance: .; CDR3nt: TGTGCCAGCAGCCCAGCGGTCTCGGGAAACACCATATATTTT; CDR3aa: CASSPAVSGNTIYF
d_gene: .; j_gene: TRBJ1-1; v_gene: TRBV2; abundance: .; CDR3nt: TGTGCCAGCCAGGGGTTGAACACTGAAGCTTTCTTT; CDR3aa: CASQGLNTEAFF
d_gene: .; j_gene: TRBJ2-5; v_gene: TRBV29-1; abundance: .; CDR3nt: TGCAGCGTTGACCGGGGGGCAGGGGAGACCCAGTACTTC; CDR3aa: CSVDRGAGETQYF
d_gene: .; j_gene: TRBJ1-1; v_gene: TRBV19; abundance: once; CDR3nt: TGTGCCAGTAGTATAGCTCGGACAGAAGCTTTCTTT; CDR3aa: CASSIARTEAFF
d_gene: TRBD2; j_gene: TRBJ2-2; v_gene: TRBV19; abundance: .; CDR3nt: TGTGCCAGTAGCTGGTTAGCGGGACGGCGCACCGGGGAGCTGTTTTTT; CDR3aa: CASSWLAGRRTGELFF
d_gene: TRBD1; j_gene: TRBJ1-5; v_gene: TRBV27; abundance: .; CDR3nt: TGTGCCAGCAGCAACACAGGGGATAGCAATCAGCCCCAGCATTTT; CDR3aa: CASSNTGDSNQPQHF
d_gene: TRBD2; j_gene: TRBJ2-5; v_gene: TRBV10-2; abundance: few; CDR3nt: TGCGCCAGCAGTGACCGGGGGAGGGGTGGACGAGAGACCCAGTACTTC; CDR3aa: CASSDRGRGGRETQYF
d_gene: .; j_gene: TRBJ2-2; v_gene: TRBV7-6; abundance: .; CDR3nt: TGTGCCAGCAGCTTAGCAGGATCCTACACCACCGGGGAGCTGTTTTTT; CDR3aa: CASSLAGSYTTGELFF
d_gene: .; j_gene: TRBJ1-2; v_gene: TRBV19; abundance: .; CDR3nt: TGTGCCAGTAGTTTCGGGCAGGGCTATGGCTACACCTTC; CDR3aa: CASSFGQGYGYTF
d_gene: TRBD2; j_gene: TRBJ2-7; v_gene: TRBV5-6; abundance: few; CDR3nt: TGTGCCAGCAAGGAGGGCGGGAGGGGCGTGGGGGAGCAGTACTTC; CDR3aa: CASKEGGRGVGEQYF
d_gene: .; j_gene: TRBJ2-1; v_gene: TRBV7-2; abundance: .; CDR3nt: TGTGCCAGCAGCTTAAGTATGGCGGTCTCCTACAATGAGCAGTTCTTC; CDR3aa: CASSLSMAVSYNEQFF